This T cell receptor beta chain comes out of a study of blood T cell repertoires in COVID-19. Whole-study context: COVID-19 samples collected from the United States, Italy and Spain covered acute and convalescent phases. From T cells, B-cell-depleted T cells, or PBMCs came the material, which was cDNA or gDNA.

This clone was counted a single time. Under the authors' procedure: Reference gene primer amplification gave estimated nucleated cell counts. Profiling relied on immunoSEQ multiplex PCR, and the TCRdb table lists in-frame clones only, not all of them. The V and J calls and clone size were taken over from that table, and D and trimming were inferred from the DNA. Of under 25,000 clones in the sample, about 88% were seen once. CDR1 is LGHNT and CDR2 is FRNRAP in the germline V gene. The V end lost 5 bases, the J end lost 0 bases, and 9 bases lay between the germline ends. The CDR3 spans 14 residues. Input material: peripheral blood. The TCR sequence derives from a human donor in a cohort sampled during active COVID-19. The donor label of this sample is uncertain. V usage is TRBV12-5 and J usage is TRBJ2-3; D may be TRBD2 (6 bases). The CDR3 region has the DNA TGTGCTAGTGGTCGGAGCGGGAGCACAGATACGCAGTATTTT. This gives the protein CASGRSGSTDTQYF.